This T cell receptor (beta chain) was identified during a study of blood T cells in healthy people across ages (dated by TCRdb to the mid-2010s). Looking at the study overall: In model experiments, template switching captured roughly one uniquely barcoded TCR beta cDNA molecule for every two T cells. Age-related changes in TCR beta repertoire diversity were measured in the study by deep sequencing normalized with unique cDNA molecular identifiers. Using the same blood draw, the study looked at two additional independent replicas of 1 million unique cDNA reads for two donors, one aged 18 to 30 and the other aged 80 or older. Donors of different ages were randomly distributed across sequencing lanes to avoid experimental bias. The donors were divided into four age groups: young (average 16 years), middle-aged (over 35), aged (approximately 59) and long-lived (about 84). Points the paper makes about the study in general: Conclusive comparison of naive and antigen-experienced compartments was prevented by the profiling of bulk unsorted PBMCs. As age increased, observed TCR beta diversity per million T cells dropped in a roughly linear way, and a significant reduction was already evident by age 40. Observed TCR beta diversity correlated strongly with the percentage of naive T cells measured by flow cytometry. Compared with the aged group, the long-lived group had more naive CD4+ T cells, fewer expanded clones and increased TCR diversity, suggesting age selection. Estimates of total diversity from one million sequenced T cells were regarded as lower bounds and underestimates. Donor CMV infection status was unknown, potentially confounding age-related changes in expanded clonotypes.

The library was made by 5' RACE. Sequencer: Illumina HiSeq 2500. A second PCR of about 6 to 12 cycles was run with a J-beta primer mix and a sample-barcoded 5' primer. Each TCR beta cDNA molecule received a unique molecular identifier from a template-switch 5' adaptor carrying 12 random nucleotides. At least 3 million CDR3-containing paired-end reads were obtained from each sample. The Mint cDNA synthesis kit, primed by a TRBC-specific oligonucleotide, was used to synthesize first-strand cDNA from all RNA. Following uracil-DNA glycosylase treatment, all cDNA underwent a first 18-cycle PCR with the universal primers M1SS and BC2_uni_R. The study's own analysis went as follows. For normalization, 1 million high-quality reads, each with a distinct molecular identifier, were randomly selected from each sample. Instead of being binned into consensus sequences, reads with shared molecular identifiers were discarded. CDR3 identification, clonotype clustering and error correction used MiTCR with a Q25 quality threshold and the strictest error-elimination algorithm. A nonparametric unseen species model with Euler transformation was used to estimate a lower bound on total TCR beta diversity. Through fastp at Q25 and MiXCR, TCRdb rebuilt clones from the public reads, retaining in-frame beta chains. Rows with one shared CDR3 protein collapse into an entry with the most common genes and DNA. The V and J calls come from TCRdb's annotation, not from the publication. This sample comprises 1.5 million to 2 million distinct CDR3 sequences, about 35% of them detected only once. The ten top clones hold about 10% of the sample.

From cysteine to phenylalanine, the CDR3 is 14 amino acids long. Solely the CDR3 DNA is kept, with 42 bases framed from the first base. Taken from the germline V gene, the CDR1 and CDR2 loops are SGHVS and FQNEAQ. Trimming removed 2 bases from V and 4 bases from J, leaving 11 bases between the germline ends. Points on this clonotype: Its antigen is currently not known. No much larger clone exists at a distance of one base, and base qualities are not known.

Donors were under 40 systemically healthy Caucasian individuals from Russia aged roughly 6 to 90 years. Each donor gave ten milliliters of peripheral blood, collected into EDTA-treated Vacutainer tubes. Ficoll-Paque density-gradient centrifugation was used to isolate PBMCs, with at least 6.5 million per sample. Total RNA was extracted from PBMCs with Trizol reagent, with at least 6 micrograms obtained per sample. For every donor, an aliquot of PBMCs went through flow cytometry to measure the percentages of naive CD45RAhigh/CD27high T cells. The clonotype was recovered from a woman in her 30s in good health. The sequencing sample was made of blood. Here the chain combines TRBV7-8 and TRBJ1-2; confidence is insufficient to name the D gene. The CDR3 in this case is CASSLRAATYGYTF. The DNA sequence follows: TGTGCCAGCAGCTTACGCGCAGCTACCTATGGCTACACCTTC.